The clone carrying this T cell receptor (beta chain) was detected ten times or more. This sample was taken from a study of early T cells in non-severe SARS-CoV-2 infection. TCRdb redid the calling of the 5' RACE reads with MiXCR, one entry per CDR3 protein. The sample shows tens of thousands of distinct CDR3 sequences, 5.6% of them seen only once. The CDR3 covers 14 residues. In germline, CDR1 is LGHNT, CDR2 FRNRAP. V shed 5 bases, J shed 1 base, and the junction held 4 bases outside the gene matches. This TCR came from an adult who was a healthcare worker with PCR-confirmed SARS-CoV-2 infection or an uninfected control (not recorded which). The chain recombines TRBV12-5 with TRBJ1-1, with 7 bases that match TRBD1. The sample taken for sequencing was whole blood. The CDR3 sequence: CASGPGTANTEAFF. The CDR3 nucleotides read TGTGCTAGTGGTCCTGGGACAGCGAACACTGAAGCTTTCTTT.